This TCR beta chain was captured by sequencing in a study of blood T cell repertoires in COVID-19. For the study at large: The origin of the acute and convalescent COVID-19 samples was the United States, Italy and Spain.

Authors' methods: It was from reference gene primer amplification that nucleated cell counts were estimated. Libraries were prepared by immunoSEQ multiplex PCR; TCRdb keeps only in-frame clonotypes and omits some of them. That table furnishes V, J and clone size, whereas the DNA furnished D and trimming. Of about 340,000 clones listed, about 93% are singletons. Losses at the gene ends were 3 bases for V and 9 bases for J; bases not matched to a gene: 9. From germline, CDR1 is KGHSH and CDR2 LQKENI. This CDR3 contains 15 residues. The origin of this receptor is a woman aged 18 to 35 who had recovered from COVID-19. This chain joins TRBV18 and TRBJ2-1; 9 bases are shared with TRBD2. Sequencing was done on a sample of peripheral blood. The CDR3 is CASSPAGGVGGEQFF. CDR3 coding DNA: TGTGCCAGCTCACCGGCGGGAGGGGTTGGGGGTGAGCAGTTCTTC. Full variable domain (rest looked up from reference TRBV18 and TRBJ2-1): NAGVMQNPRHLVRRRGQEARLRCSPMKGHSHVYWYRQLPEEGLKFMVYLQKENIIDESGMPKERFSAEFPKEGPSILRIQQVVRGDSAAYFCASSPAGGVGGEQFFGPGTRLTVL.